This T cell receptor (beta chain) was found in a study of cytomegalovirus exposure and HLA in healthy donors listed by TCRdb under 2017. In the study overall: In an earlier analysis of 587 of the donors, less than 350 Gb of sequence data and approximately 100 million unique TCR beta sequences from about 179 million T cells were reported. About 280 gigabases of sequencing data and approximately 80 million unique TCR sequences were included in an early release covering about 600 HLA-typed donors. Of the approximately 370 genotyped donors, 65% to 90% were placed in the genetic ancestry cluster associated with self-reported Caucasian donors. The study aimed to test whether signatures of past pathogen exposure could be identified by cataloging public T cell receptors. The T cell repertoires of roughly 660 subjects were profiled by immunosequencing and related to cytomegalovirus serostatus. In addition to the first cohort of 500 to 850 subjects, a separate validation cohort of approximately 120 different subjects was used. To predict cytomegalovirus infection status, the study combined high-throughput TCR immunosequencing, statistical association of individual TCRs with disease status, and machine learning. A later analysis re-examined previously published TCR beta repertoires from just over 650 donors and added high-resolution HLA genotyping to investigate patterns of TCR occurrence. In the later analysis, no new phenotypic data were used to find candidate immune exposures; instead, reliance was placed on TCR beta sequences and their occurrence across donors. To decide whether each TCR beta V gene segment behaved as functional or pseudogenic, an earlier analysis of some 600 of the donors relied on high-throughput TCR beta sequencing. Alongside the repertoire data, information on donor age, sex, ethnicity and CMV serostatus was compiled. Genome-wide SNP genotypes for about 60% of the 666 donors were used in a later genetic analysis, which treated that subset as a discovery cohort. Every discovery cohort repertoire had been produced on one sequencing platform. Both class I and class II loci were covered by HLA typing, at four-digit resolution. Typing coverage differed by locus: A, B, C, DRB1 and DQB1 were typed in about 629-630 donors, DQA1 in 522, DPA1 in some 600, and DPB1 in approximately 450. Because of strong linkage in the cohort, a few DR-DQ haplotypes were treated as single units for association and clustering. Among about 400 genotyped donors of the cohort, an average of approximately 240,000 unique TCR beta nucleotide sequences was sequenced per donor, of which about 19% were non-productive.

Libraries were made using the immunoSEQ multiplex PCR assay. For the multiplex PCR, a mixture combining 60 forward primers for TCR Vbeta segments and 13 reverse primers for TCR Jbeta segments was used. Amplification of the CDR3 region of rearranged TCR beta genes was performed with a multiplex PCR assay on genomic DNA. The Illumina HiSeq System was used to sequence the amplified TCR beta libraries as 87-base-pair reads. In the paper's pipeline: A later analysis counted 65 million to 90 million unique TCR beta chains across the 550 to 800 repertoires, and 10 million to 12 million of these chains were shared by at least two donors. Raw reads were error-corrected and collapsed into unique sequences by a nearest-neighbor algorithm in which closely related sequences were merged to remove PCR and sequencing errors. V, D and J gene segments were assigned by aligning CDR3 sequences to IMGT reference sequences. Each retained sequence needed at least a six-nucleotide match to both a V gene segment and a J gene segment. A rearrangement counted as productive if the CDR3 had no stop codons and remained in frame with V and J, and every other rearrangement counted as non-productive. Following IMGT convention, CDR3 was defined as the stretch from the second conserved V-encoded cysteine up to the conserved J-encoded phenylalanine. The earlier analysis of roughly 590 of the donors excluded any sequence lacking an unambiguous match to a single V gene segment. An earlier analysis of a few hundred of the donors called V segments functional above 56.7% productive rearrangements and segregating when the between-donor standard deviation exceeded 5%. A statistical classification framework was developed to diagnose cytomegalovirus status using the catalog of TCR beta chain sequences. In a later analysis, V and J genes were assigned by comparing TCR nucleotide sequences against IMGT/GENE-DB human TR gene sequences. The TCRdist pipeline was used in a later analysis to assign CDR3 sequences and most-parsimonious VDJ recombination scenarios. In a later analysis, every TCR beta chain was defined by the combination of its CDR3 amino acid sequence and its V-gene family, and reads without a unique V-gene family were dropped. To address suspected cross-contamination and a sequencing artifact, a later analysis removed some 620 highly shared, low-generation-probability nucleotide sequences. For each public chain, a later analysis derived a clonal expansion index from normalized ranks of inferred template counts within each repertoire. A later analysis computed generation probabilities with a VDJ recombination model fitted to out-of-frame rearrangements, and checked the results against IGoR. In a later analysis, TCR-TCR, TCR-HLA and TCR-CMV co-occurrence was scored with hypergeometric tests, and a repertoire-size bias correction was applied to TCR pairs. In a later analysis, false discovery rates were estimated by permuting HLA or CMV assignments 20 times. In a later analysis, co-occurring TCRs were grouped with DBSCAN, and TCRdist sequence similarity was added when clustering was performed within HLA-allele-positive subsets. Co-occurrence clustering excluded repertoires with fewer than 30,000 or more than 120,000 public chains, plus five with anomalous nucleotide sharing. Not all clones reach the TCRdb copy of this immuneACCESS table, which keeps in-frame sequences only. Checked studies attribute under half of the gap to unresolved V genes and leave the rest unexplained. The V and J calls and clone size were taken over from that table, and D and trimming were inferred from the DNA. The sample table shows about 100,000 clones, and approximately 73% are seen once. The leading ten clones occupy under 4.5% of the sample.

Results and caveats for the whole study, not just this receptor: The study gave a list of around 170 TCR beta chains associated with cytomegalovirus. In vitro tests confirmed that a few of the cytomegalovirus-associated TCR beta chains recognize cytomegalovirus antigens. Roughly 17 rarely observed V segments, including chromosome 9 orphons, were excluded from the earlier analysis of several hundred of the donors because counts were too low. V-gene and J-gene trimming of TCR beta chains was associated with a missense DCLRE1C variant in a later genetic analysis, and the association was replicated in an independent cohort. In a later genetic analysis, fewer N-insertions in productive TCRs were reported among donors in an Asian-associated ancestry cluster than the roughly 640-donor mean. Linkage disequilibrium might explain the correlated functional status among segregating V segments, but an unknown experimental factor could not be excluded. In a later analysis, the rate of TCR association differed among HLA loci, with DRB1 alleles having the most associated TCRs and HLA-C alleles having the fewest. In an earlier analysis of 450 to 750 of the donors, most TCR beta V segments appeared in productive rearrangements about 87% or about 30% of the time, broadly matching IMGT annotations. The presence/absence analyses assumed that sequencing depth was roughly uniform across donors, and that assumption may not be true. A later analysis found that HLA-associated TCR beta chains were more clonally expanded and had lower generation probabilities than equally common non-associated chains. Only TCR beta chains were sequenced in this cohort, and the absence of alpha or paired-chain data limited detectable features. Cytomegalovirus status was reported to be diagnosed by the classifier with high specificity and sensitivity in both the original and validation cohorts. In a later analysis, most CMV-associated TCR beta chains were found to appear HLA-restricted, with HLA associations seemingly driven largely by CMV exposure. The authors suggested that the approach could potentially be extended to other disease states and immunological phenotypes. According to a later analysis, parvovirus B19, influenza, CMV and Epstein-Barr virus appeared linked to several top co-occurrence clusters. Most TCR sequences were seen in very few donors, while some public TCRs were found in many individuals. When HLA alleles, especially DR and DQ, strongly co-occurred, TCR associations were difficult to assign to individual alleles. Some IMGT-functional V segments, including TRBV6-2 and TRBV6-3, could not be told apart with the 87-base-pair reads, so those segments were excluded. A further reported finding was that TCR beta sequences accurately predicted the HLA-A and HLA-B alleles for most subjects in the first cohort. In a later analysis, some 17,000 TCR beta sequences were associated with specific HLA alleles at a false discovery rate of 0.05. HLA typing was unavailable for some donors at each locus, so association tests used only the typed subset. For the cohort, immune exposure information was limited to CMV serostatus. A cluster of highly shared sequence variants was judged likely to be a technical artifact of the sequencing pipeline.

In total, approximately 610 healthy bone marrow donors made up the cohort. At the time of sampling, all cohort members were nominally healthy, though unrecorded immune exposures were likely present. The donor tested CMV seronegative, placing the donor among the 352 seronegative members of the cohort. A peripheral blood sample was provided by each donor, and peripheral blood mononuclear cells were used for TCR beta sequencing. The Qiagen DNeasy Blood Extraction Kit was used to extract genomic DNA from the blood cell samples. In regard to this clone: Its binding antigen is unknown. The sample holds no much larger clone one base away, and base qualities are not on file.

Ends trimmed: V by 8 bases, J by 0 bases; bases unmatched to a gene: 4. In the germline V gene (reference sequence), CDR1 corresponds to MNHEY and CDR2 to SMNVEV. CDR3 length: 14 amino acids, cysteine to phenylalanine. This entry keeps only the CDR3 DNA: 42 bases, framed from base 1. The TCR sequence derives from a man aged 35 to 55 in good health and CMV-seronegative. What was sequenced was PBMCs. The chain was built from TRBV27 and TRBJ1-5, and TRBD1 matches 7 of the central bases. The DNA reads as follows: TGTGCCAGCCGACAGGGCTATAGCAATCAGCCCCAGCATTTT. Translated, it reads CASRQGYSNQPQHF.